This TCR beta chain was identified during a study of vaccination and CD4 T cells after COVID-19. The Oncomine TCR Beta short-read assay was what sequenced the DNA obtained from cultured CD4+ T cells. Via MiXCR, TCRdb re-called the PCR reads, giving one row per CDR3 protein. The table has more than 9,500 distinct CDR3 sequences, less than 50% seen once. Documented treatment: roughly 10-day PBMC culture with coronavirus spike peptide pools or control peptides (ViraFEST assay). Germline CDR1 reads SGHNT; CDR2 reads YENEEA. The length of the CDR3 is 16 residues. Trimming cost V 1 base and J 3 bases, with 15 bases left between them. This clonotype was observed a few times. Its antigen is as yet unknown.

The sequenced sample consisted of CD4+ T cells from blood, cultured in vitro. The sequence derives from a human donor who had recovered from COVID-19. The V call is TRBV11-3, the J call TRBJ1-1; D gene unclear. The CDR3 DNA sequence: TGTGCCAGCAGCTTAGTTATCTACAGTAAGGACACTGAAGCTTTCTTT. It is translated as CASSLVIYSKDTEAFF.